The 5 T cell receptor beta chains below come from one sample, sequenced in a study of blood T cell repertoires in COVID-19. Profiled with immunoSEQ multiplex PCR; TCRdb holds only in-frame clones, not every one. The data contain 300,000 to 400,000 clones, 65% to 85% of them singletons. The specimen sequenced was peripheral blood. Receptors were obtained from a man aged 30 to 45 with active or convalescent COVID-19.

The rearrangement links TRBV6-6 to TRBJ2-7, with TRBD1 matching over 8 bases. CDR3 size: 15 residues. V was pared by 2 bases and J by 7 bases, with 10 bases of the junction left unmatched. The germline gives CDR1 MNHNY, CDR2 SVGAGI (reference sequence). CDR3: CASSYAKGTGREQYF. The DNA of the CDR3 is TGTGCCAGCAGTTACGCGAAGGGGACAGGTAGAGAGCAGTACTTC.

The V gene is TRBV7-3, the J gene TRBJ2-1; 9 nucleotides match TRBD1. The junction had 7 bases not matched to a gene; V was cut back by 5 bases and J by 8 bases. The V gene's germline CDR1 is SGHTA and CDR2 FQGTGA. The CDR3 is 14 residues long. This chain's CDR3 is CASSLGTGLDEQFF. In nucleotides, the CDR3 is TGTGCCAGCAGCCTCGGGACAGGGTTGGATGAGCAGTTCTTC.

This clone came up a few times. The V call is TRBV9, the J call TRBJ1-3; 8 nucleotides align to TRBD1. The V gene's germline CDR1 is SGDLS and CDR2 YYNGEE. The CDR3 length is 15 residues. J was trimmed by 4 bases and V by 2 bases; bases with no gene match: 5. For the CDR3, the DNA is TGTGCCAGCAGCGTTTCGACAGGGGTCGGAAACACCATATATTTT. Translating it yields CASSVSTGVGNTIYF.

This rearrangement joins TRBV11-1 to TRBJ1-2, with 7 bases fitting TRBD1. This CDR3 is 15 amino acids long. In germline, CDR1 is SGHAT, CDR2 FQDESV (reference sequence). V shed 5 bases, J shed 4 bases, and the junction held 10 bases outside the gene matches. DNA for the CDR3: TGTGCCAGCAGCGGGTACCGGGACAGCCTCTATGGCTACACCTTC. Protein sequence: CASSGYRDSLYGYTF.

V is TRBV18 and J is TRBJ2-7, with 7 bases aligning to TRBD2. Germline CDR1 and CDR2: KGHSH and LQKENI. The length of the CDR3 is 16 residues. The trim removed 3 bases at V and 0 bases at J, leaving 8 bases unmatched. The CDR3 loop is CASSPRGAGSSYEQYF. CDR3 bases: TGTGCCAGCTCACCCCGCGGAGCGGGGAGCTCCTACGAGCAGTACTTC.